The 32 T cell receptor beta chains listed next were all sequenced from one sample in a study of blood T cell repertoires in COVID-19. Libraries were prepared by immunoSEQ multiplex PCR; TCRdb keeps only in-frame clonotypes and omits some of them. The sample consists of about 28,000 clones, approximately 91% of them appearing once. The sample taken for sequencing was peripheral blood. The receptor set was obtained from a man aged 60 to 75 with COVID-19, enrolled during active disease.

V and J are TRBV7-8 and TRBJ1-1; 8 nucleotides align to TRBD1. The CDR3 runs 14 residues. The J segment lost 5 bases and the V segment lost 4 bases, leaving 6 bases of the junction unmatched. The germline gives CDR1 SGHVS, CDR2 FQNEAQ. The CDR3 sequence: CASSWRTGSTEAFF. The CDR3 coding sequence is TGTGCCAGCAGCTGGCGGACAGGGAGTACTGAAGCTTTCTTT.

V and J are TRBV14 and TRBJ2-2; D gene uncertain. V was cut by 2 bases and J by 0 bases, with 10 bases left in between. CDR3 length: 16 residues. CDR1 is SGHDN, CDR2 FVKESK, per germline. CDR3 DNA: TGTGCCAGCAGCCAATCTTGGGCGACGAACACCGGGGAGCTGTTTTTT. Protein sequence: CASSQSWATNTGELFF.

The V and J genes are TRBV6-5 and TRBJ2-2; D is ambiguous. Germline lookup yields CDR1 MNHEY and CDR2 SVGAGI. The CDR3 runs to 15 residues. Deletions cut 5 bases from V and 0 bases from J, with 10 bases between. Written as DNA, the CDR3 is TGTGCCAGCAGTCCGCGGTTGGCGAACACCGGGGAGCTGTTTTTT. Translation: CASSPRLANTGELFF.

The chain links TRBV9 to TRBJ2-3; TRBD2 aligns across 12 bases. V trimming: 0 bases; J trimming: 3 bases; junction bases outside the gene matches: 14. The CDR3 loop spans 20 amino acids. The germline V gene has CDR1 SGDLS and CDR2 YYNGEE. The DNA for the CDR3 is TGTGCCAGCAGCGTAGGGACGAGGCTAGCGGGAGGGCTCGGAACAGATACGCAGTATTTT. Translated: CASSVGTRLAGGLGTDTQYF. Supplemented by reference TRBV9 and TRBJ2-3, the full variable domain reads DSGVTQTPKHLITATGQRVTLRCSPRSGDLSVYWYQQSLDQGLQFLIQYYNGEERAKGNILERFSAQQFPDLHSELNLSSLELGDSALYFCASSVGTRLAGGLGTDTQYFGPGTRLTVL.

This clone was recorded once. This rearrangement joins TRBV24-1 to TRBJ1-5; D perhaps matches TRBD1 (6 bases). Germline assignment: CDR1 KGHDR and CDR2 SFDVKD. The ends were cut back, 2 bases at V and 7 bases at J, with 11 bases in the middle. The CDR3 is 14 residues long. CDR3 residues: CATSDSRGRQPQHF. CDR3 in DNA: TGTGCCACCAGTGATTCCAGGGGCCGGCAGCCCCAGCATTTT.

This rearrangement joins TRBV4-3 to TRBJ2-1, with D perhaps matching TRBD1 (6 bases). CDR3 length: 16 amino acids. Trimming pared 0 bases from V and 10 bases from J, leaving 19 bases between. Germline V CDR1 and CDR2: LGHNA, YSLEER. CDR3: CASSQDWTAYTREQFF. The CDR3 bases are TGCGCCAGCAGCCAAGATTGGACAGCCTACACAAGGGAGCAGTTCTTC.

The chain uses TRBV19 and TRBJ2-1; a weak D match, TRBD2 (6 bases). Germline V CDR1 and CDR2: LNHDA, SQIVND (reference sequence). The CDR3 has 14 residues. Trimming pared 4 bases from V and 5 bases from J, leaving 12 bases between. The CDR3 nucleotides are TGTGCCAGTAGTACCATCGGCGGGAACAATGAGCAGTTCTTC. It yields the protein CASSTIGGNNEQFF.

The chain couples TRBV7-8 to TRBJ2-1; weak D call: TRBD2 (6 bases). The CDR3 spans 15 residues. V was shortened by 3 bases and J by 5 bases, with 14 bases between the two germline ends. Germline assignment: CDR1 SGHVS and CDR2 FQNEAQ. The CDR3 coding sequence is TGTGCCAGCAGCTTGGGTGCGGGGCTGGACAATGAGCAGTTCTTC. Amino acids: CASSLGAGLDNEQFF.

The chain is built from TRBV5-1 and TRBJ2-1, with 7 positions matching TRBD2. CDR3 length: 15 amino acids. Trimming at V came to 2 bases and at J to 9 bases, leaving 11 bases not matched to a gene. Germline CDR1 is SGHRS and CDR2 is YFSETQ. The chain's CDR3 is CASSLTSDPPSEQFF. The CDR3, as DNA: TGCGCCAGCAGCTTAACTAGCGACCCGCCATCTGAGCAGTTCTTC.

The chain employs TRBV5-4 and TRBJ1-3, with D uncertain. The V gene's germline CDR1 is SGHNT and CDR2 YYREEE (reference sequence). This CDR3 region has 15 residues. Trimming stripped 3 bases from V and 0 bases from J, with 10 bases between. The CDR3 sequence is CASSWRPDSGNTIYF. CDR3 in DNA: TGTGCCAGCAGCTGGCGGCCGGACTCTGGAAACACCATATATTTT.

The CDR3 DNA is TGTGCCAGCAGTGCCACAGGGGGCCAAGGCTACACCTTC. Translated: CASSATGGQGYTF. V and J are TRBV6-4 and TRBJ1-2, with 9 positions matching TRBD1. The CDR3 totals 13 residues. From germline, CDR1 is MRHNA and CDR2 SNTAGT. Unmatched junction bases numbered 5, after V lost 4 bases and J lost 8 bases.

The chain uses TRBV29-1 and TRBJ2-1; 7 bases map to TRBD1. The length of the CDR3 is 11 residues. CDR1 and CDR2 (germline): SQVTM, ANQGSEA. The J segment lost 6 bases and the V segment lost 4 bases, leaving 0 bases of the junction unmatched. CDR3 sequence (DNA): TGCAGCGTTGCAGGGGGCAATGAGCAGTTCTTC. Protein: CSVAGGNEQFF.

The rearrangement links TRBV5-1 to TRBJ1-2; tentatively, D is TRBD1 (6 bases). Germline lookup yields CDR1 SGHRS and CDR2 YFSETQ. The V end was cut by 0 bases, the J end by 6 bases, with 12 bases between. The CDR3 is 14 residues long. The CDR3 sequence is CASSLAPTGNGYTF. Written as DNA, the CDR3 is TGCGCCAGCAGCTTGGCCCCAACAGGGAATGGCTACACCTTC. The whole variable domain, remainder taken from reference TRBV5-1 and TRBJ1-2, is KAGVTQTPRYLIKTRGQQVTLSCSPISGHRSVSWYQQTPGQGLQFLFEYFSETQRNKGNFPGRFSGRQFSNSRSEMNVSTLELGDSALYLCASSLAPTGNGYTFGSGTRLTVV.

CDR3 amino acids: CAWTIQGVNEKLFF. DNA of the CDR3: TGTGCCTGGACCATACAAGGGGTTAATGAAAAACTGTTTTTT. The chain links TRBV30 to TRBJ1-4; D is possibly TRBD1 (5 bases). Germline CDR1 and CDR2: GTSNPN and SVGIG (reference sequence). V gave up 4 bases and J gave up 4 bases, with 13 bases separating them. This CDR3 is built from 14 residues.

The V gene is TRBV6-6, the J gene TRBJ2-1, with TRBD2 matching 11 bases. V lost 5 bases, J lost 0 bases, and 3 bases stayed unmatched. This CDR3 region has 16 residues. Germline V gene data show CDR1 as MNHNY and CDR2 as SVGAGI (reference sequence). The chain's CDR3 is CASSPGLAASYNEQFF. The CDR3 nucleotides are TGTGCCAGCAGTCCGGGACTAGCGGCCTCCTACAATGAGCAGTTCTTC.

The V call is TRBV6-1, the J call TRBJ1-1, with D perhaps TRBD1 (5 bases). Germline V gives CDR1 MNHNS, CDR2 SASEGT. The V end was cut by 3 bases, the J end by 5 bases, with 10 bases between. CDR3 length: 13 residues. CDR3 residues: CASSEGPWTEAFF. The DNA of the CDR3 is TGTGCCAGCAGTGAGGGGCCGTGGACTGAAGCTTTCTTT.

The chain has TRBV27 and TRBJ1-1; D is possibly TRBD1 (6 bases). The CDR3 has 13 residues. V was shortened by 8 bases and J by 1 base, with 11 bases between the two germline ends. CDR1 is MNHEY and CDR2 is SMNVEV in the germline V gene (reference sequence). DNA of the CDR3: TGTGCCAGCTACGGGACACCGAACACTGAAGCTTTCTTT. Protein product: CASYGTPNTEAFF.

This clone was found once. J is TRBJ2-1 and V is TRBV11-3; 8 bases are a match to TRBD2. The CDR3 covers 15 residues. J gave up 5 bases and V 0 bases, and 3 bases lay outside the gene matches. Per germline, CDR1 SGHNT and CDR2 YENEEA. The CDR3 here is CASSLELAADNEQFF. In DNA form, the CDR3 reads TGTGCCAGCAGCTTAGAACTAGCGGCGGACAATGAGCAGTTCTTC.

V usage is TRBV20-1 and J usage is TRBJ2-1, with D possibly TRBD2 on 6 matching bases. From germline, CDR1 is DFQATT and CDR2 SNEGSKA (reference sequence). V lost 6 bases and J 15 bases, leaving 15 bases between the germline ends. The CDR3 extends over 10 amino acids. DNA for the CDR3: TGCAGTGCCACAGGACTAATCGCGTTCTTC. Translating gives CSATGLIAFF.

V gene TRBV11-3 combines with J gene TRBJ1-6; the D is unclear. The CDR3 consists of 18 residues. Germline CDR1 SGHNT, CDR2 YENEEA. Trimming removed 1 base from V and 0 bases from J, with 13 bases in between. The CDR3 loop is CASSLGAIGSSYNSPLHF. CDR3 nucleotide sequence: TGTGCCAGCAGCTTAGGGGCCATAGGAAGCTCCTATAATTCACCCCTCCACTTT. The full variable domain, completed using reference TRBV11-3 and TRBJ1-6, is EAGVVQSPRYKIIEKKQPVAFWCNPISGHNTLYWYLQNLGQGPELLIRYENEEAVDDSQLPKDRFSAERLKGVDSTLKIQPAELGDSAVYLCASSLGAIGSSYNSPLHFGNGTRLTVT.

This chain connects TRBV18 to TRBJ2-3; TRBD2 matches at 8 bases. Germline CDR1 and CDR2: KGHSH and LQKENI. This CDR3 is built from 15 residues. With V trimmed by 1 base and J by 6 bases, 6 bases remained unmatched. DNA for the CDR3: TGTGCCAGCTCACCACTAGCGGGAATGGGGGATACGCAGTATTTT. Translating it yields CASSPLAGMGDTQYF.

In its sample, this clone was seen a few times. The chain couples TRBV7-3 to TRBJ1-1, with D unclear. The CDR3 is made up of 13 amino acids. The V end lost 4 bases, the J end lost 1 base, and 7 bases lay between the germline ends. Germline V gene sequence: CDR1 SGHTA, CDR2 FQGTGA. This CDR3 reads CASSWNRNTEAFF. DNA of the CDR3: TGTGCCAGCAGCTGGAACAGGAACACTGAAGCTTTCTTT.

In this sample, this clone turned up once. DNA of the CDR3: TGTGCCAGCGCCCCCCGGGTGGCGGCCCCCTACGAGCAGTACTTC. This sequence encodes CASAPRVAAPYEQYF. The chain joins TRBV6-5 to TRBJ2-7; no definite D call. Looked up from germline, CDR1 is MNHEY and CDR2 is SVGAGI. This CDR3 comprises 15 residues. V was pared by 8 bases and J by 2 bases, with 19 bases between.

CDR3 bases: TGCAGCGTTGGACAGGGGGGATACAATGAGCAGTTCTTC. Translating gives CSVGQGGYNEQFF. V and J are TRBV29-1 and TRBJ2-1; 9 bases agree with TRBD1. This CDR3 has 13 residues. CDR1 and CDR2 (germline): SQVTM, ANQGSEA. Losses at the gene ends were 4 bases for V and 4 bases for J; bases not matched to a gene: 2.

The chain carries TRBV5-4 and TRBJ1-1; 7 bases match TRBD1. Germline assignment: CDR1 SGHNT and CDR2 YYREEE (reference sequence). Trimming took 0 bases from V and 8 from J; bases not matched to a gene: 10. This CDR3 has 15 amino acids. DNA for the CDR3: TGTGCCAGCAGCTTGGGACAGGGCCTCTTCGCCGAAGCTTTCTTT. This gives the protein CASSLGQGLFAEAFF.

The chain combines TRBV6-5 with TRBJ2-1; 10 bases map to TRBD2. The CDR3 extends over 15 amino acids. Germline CDR1 reads MNHEY; CDR2 reads SVGAGI. Unmatched junction bases numbered 11, after V lost 7 bases and J lost 8 bases. CDR3 DNA: TGTGCCAGCACCCTGGGAAGCGGGAGGGCCGATGAGCAGTTCTTC. Translation gives CASTLGSGRADEQFF.

This clone showed up just once. CDR3 in amino acids: CASNGLAGGNEQFF. CDR3 in DNA: TGTGCCAGCAATGGACTAGCGGGAGGGAATGAGCAGTTCTTC. The chain joins TRBV6-5 to TRBJ2-1; 15 positions agree with TRBD2. Germline values: CDR1 MNHEY, CDR2 SVGAGI. The CDR3 is 14 residues long. J gave up 7 bases and V 7 bases, and 2 bases lay outside the gene matches.

The chain links TRBV13 to TRBJ2-1; D is unresolved. The germline V gene has CDR1 PRHDT and CDR2 FYEKMQ (reference sequence). The CDR3 totals 12 residues. Deletions cut 5 bases from V and 4 bases from J, with 6 bases between. The DNA of the CDR3 is TGTGCCAGCAGCCCCTTGTACAATGAGCAGTTCTTC. Protein product: CASSPLYNEQFF.

This chain uses TRBV11-2 with TRBJ2-1, with D perhaps matching TRBD1 (7 bases). Germline loops: CDR1 SGHAT, CDR2 FQNNGV. Between the trimmed V and J ends, which lost 4 bases and 8 bases, there was a span of 18 bases. The CDR3 totals 15 residues. CDR3 DNA: TGTGCCAGCAGCTCCTTGGCCCAGGGGGGAGATGAGCAGTTCTTC. Its protein product is CASSSLAQGGDEQFF.

The chain uses TRBV3-1 (or the pseudogene TRBV3-2) and TRBJ2-1; 8 nucleotides line up with TRBD2. Germline V lookup: CDR1 LGHDT, CDR2 YNNKEL (reference sequence). V lost 4 bases to trimming and J lost 8 bases; unmatched junction nucleotides: 13. This CDR3 spans 16 amino acids. CDR3 in DNA: TGTGCCAGCAGCCCTCTACAGTCCCTAGCGGGCGATGAGCAGTTCTTC. It is translated as CASSPLQSLAGDEQFF.

This clone occurred once. The V and J genes are TRBV7-3 and TRBJ1-6, with D hard to call. Germline CDR1 is SGHTA and CDR2 is FQGTGA. The CDR3 extends over 15 amino acids. The V and J ends lost 3 bases and 0 bases respectively, with 6 bases between them. The CDR3 DNA follows: TGTGCCAGCAGCTTCGGGAGCTCCTATAATTCACCCCTCCACTTT. The encoded protein is CASSFGSSYNSPLHF.

The rearrangement uses TRBV28 and TRBJ2-3; 8 bases are a match to TRBD1. V was pared by 1 base and J by 8 bases, with 11 bases of the junction left unmatched. Germline assignment: CDR1 MDHEN and CDR2 SYDVKM. The CDR3 loop spans 16 amino acids. CDR3 coding DNA: TGTGCCAGCAGTTTATCGGGGCAGGGGGCGCGAGGTACGCAGTATTTT. It translates to CASSLSGQGARGTQYF.